This T cell receptor beta chain originates from a study of blood T cell repertoires in COVID-19 (dated by TCRdb to about 2020). About the study as a whole: The collaborator samples originated in the United States, Italy and Spain and spanned the acute and convalescent phases of COVID-19. The prospective study material was composed of cDNA or gDNA derived from T cells, B-cell-depleted T cells, or PBMCs. The dataset comprised deeply sampled blood TCRbeta repertoires from subjects exposed to, actively infected with, or recovered from COVID-19. A freely available public database, intended as a resource for researchers studying the immune response to SARS-CoV-2, is where the repertoires were released. The samples were drawn from the first 160 participants of the ongoing ImmuneRACE study and from over a thousand subjects provided by 6 global collaborators. Sample metadata almost always included a de-identified subject ID, COVID-19 status, age in years and sex. Where available, HLA class I and class II types were taken from metadata supplied by the sample provider and were not determined by assay-based typing.

What the work shows at the level of the full study, not this receptor alone: The quantity of clinical and demographic metadata differed by source and by participant and was supplied without curation.

Worth noting for this clone: Its antigen is unknown. No base qualities exist here, and no much larger clone lies one base off it.

Whole blood was collected in K2EDTA tubes by collaborating institutions according to the institutions' own protocols. For TCRbeta analysis, collaborators shipped samples in one of three forms: frozen whole blood, isolated PBMCs, or DNA extracted from either of those sample types. Clipping removes 8 bases from V and 0 bases from J, with 6 as the unmatched junction base count. The germline V gene sets CDR1 to SNHLY and CDR2 to FYNNEI. Inclusive of the bounding cysteine and phenylalanine, the CDR3 is 14 residues long. Only the CDR3 part of the read is kept: 42 bases, read in frame from the first base. TCRbeta CDR3 regions were amplified from genomic DNA using the immunoSEQ Assay, a bias-controlled multiplex PCR. On the study's bioinformatics: Within the assay, amplification of reference gene primers was used to estimate how many nucleated cells each sample contained. To quantify the absolute abundance of each unique TCRbeta CDR3 rearrangement, sequence reads were collapsed and filtered. For each sample, productive Simpson clonality was calculated as the square root of Simpson's diversity index across productive rearrangements. Not all clones reach the TCRdb copy of this immuneACCESS table, which keeps in-frame sequences only. Checked studies attribute under half of the gap to unresolved V genes and leave the rest unexplained. The V and J calls and clone size were taken over from that table, and D and trimming were inferred from the DNA. A total of 100,000 or so clones appear in this sample, more than 70% of them only once. The top ten hold about an eighth of the sample.

This sequence uses TRBV2 and TRBJ1-2, with 7 central nucleotides matching TRBD1. This clonotype was sampled from a woman at least 80 years old with acute or convalescent COVID-19. Sequencing input: peripheral blood. The CDR3 amino acid sequence is: CASQGGRSNYGYTF. The DNA sequence is as follows: TGTGCCAGCCAAGGGGGCCGATCTAACTATGGCTACACCTTC.